The next 19 T cell receptor beta chains were all read from a single sample in a study of response to subunit inactivated influenza vaccine. Each CDR3 protein gets one entry after TCRdb re-called the RT-PCR reads with MiXCR. The sample lists around 200,000 distinct CDR3 sequences; around 14% were seen once. This specimen was CD8+ T cells sorted from PBMCs, taken more than 4 days after vaccination. The receptors here all came from a man aged 50 or older who received an inactivated influenza vaccine.

This clonotype showed up just a few times. The chain links TRBV7-9 to TRBJ2-7, with unresolved D. V lost 4 bases and J 5 bases, leaving 18 bases between the germline ends. CDR1 SEHNR and CDR2 FQNEAQ come from the germline V gene (reference sequence). CDR3 size: 15 residues. CDR3 residues: CASSYDRQGSHEQYF. The CDR3 DNA reads as TGTGCCAGCAGCTATGATAGGCAAGGGTCCCACGAGCAGTACTTC.

The sample holds a few counts of this clonotype. The gene calls are TRBV7-8 and TRBJ2-3; D is unresolved. This CDR3 has 18 amino acids. Trimming cost V 5 bases and J 0 bases, with 21 bases left between them. The germline CDR1 and CDR2 sequences are SGHVS and FQNEAQ. The chain's CDR3 is CASSQKHSFTISTDTQYF. CDR3 coding DNA: TGTGCCAGCAGCCAAAAACACAGCTTCACCATCAGCACAGATACGCAGTATTTT. The full variable domain, in which reference TRBV7-8 and TRBJ2-3 provide the parts outside the CDR3, is GAGVSQSPRYKVAKRGQDVALRCDPISGHVSLFWYQQALGQGPEFLTYFQNEAQLDKSGLPSDRFFAERPEGSVSTLKIQRTQQEDSAVYLCASSQKHSFTISTDTQYFGPGTRLTVL.

The chain employs TRBV10-3 and TRBJ2-7, with 7 bases identical to TRBD1. CDR1 and CDR2 (germline): ENHRY, SYGVKD. The CDR3 covers 14 residues. V shed 2 bases and J 0 bases; nucleotides not matched to a gene: 1. The CDR3 is CAISEGTVSYEQYF. CDR3 nucleotide sequence: TGTGCCATCAGTGAGGGGACAGTCTCCTACGAGCAGTACTTC.

This clonotype has just a few counts. The chain links TRBV7-9 to TRBJ2-1; 7 bases align to TRBD2. Germline V CDR1 and CDR2: SEHNR, FQNEAQ (reference sequence). The CDR3 runs to 15 residues. V lost 4 bases and J lost 7; bases outside the gene matches: 10. The CDR3 loop reads CASSSIWAGANEQFF. DNA for the CDR3: TGTGCCAGCAGCTCTATCTGGGCGGGAGCAAATGAGCAGTTCTTC.

The chain is built from TRBV6-6 and TRBJ2-7; TRBD2 might be the D (6 bases). The germline V gene has CDR1 MNHNY and CDR2 SVGAGI (reference sequence). V shed 5 bases and J shed 6 bases, with 14 bases lying between them. The CDR3 runs 13 residues. The CDR3 sequence: CASSTREAGEQYF. CDR3 in DNA: TGTGCCAGCAGTACCAGGGAGGCGGGCGAGCAGTACTTC.

The CDR3 DNA reads TGTGCCAGCAGGAGGAACACTGAAGCTTTCTTT. Translating gives CASRRNTEAFF. This rearrangement joins TRBV28 to TRBJ1-1, with D unresolved. Germline lookup yields CDR1 MDHEN and CDR2 SYDVKM. The CDR3 totals 11 residues. V was shortened by 6 bases and J by 1 base, with 3 bases between the two germline ends.

V is TRBV7-9 and J is TRBJ2-5, with a possible D match to TRBD2 (6 bases). The CDR3 runs to 16 residues. V lost 2 bases, J lost 3 bases, and 16 bases lay in between. Germline CDR1 reads SEHNR; CDR2 reads FQNEAQ (reference sequence). The CDR3 DNA sequence: TGTGCCAGCAGCTTACCCAGGGTATCGGGGGAAGAGACCCAGTACTTC. This encodes CASSLPRVSGEETQYF.

This clonotype was seen repeatedly, ten times or more. The chain recombines TRBV7-9 with TRBJ1-1; D is ambiguous. This CDR3 has 17 residues. Germline values: CDR1 SEHNR, CDR2 FQNEAQ (reference sequence). V dropped 1 base and J dropped 0 bases, with 15 bases sitting between them. The CDR3 region has the DNA TGTGCCAGCAGCTTAGGCCTCAAGGGTGTTATGAACACTGAAGCTTTCTTT. Its translation is CASSLGLKGVMNTEAFF. Full variable domain (outside the CDR3, taken from reference TRBV7-9 and TRBJ1-1): DTGVSQNPRHKITKRGQNVTFRCDPISEHNRLYWYRQTLGQGPEFLTYFQNEAQLEKSRLLSDRFSAERPKGSFSTLEIQRTEQGDSAMYLCASSLGLKGVMNTEAFFGQGTRLTVV.

The chain joins TRBV3-1 to TRBJ2-2, with D uncertain. The CDR3 has 16 residues. Germline loops: CDR1 LGHDT, CDR2 YNNKEL (reference sequence). The V end was cut by 1 base, the J end by 4 bases, with 13 bases between. CDR3 bases: TGTGCCAGCAGCCAAGCTGGCTCCGTGTCCACCGGGGAGCTGTTTTTT. Its protein product is CASSQAGSVSTGELFF. The complete variable domain, with remaining parts taken from reference TRBV3-1 and TRBJ2-2, reads DTAVSQTPKYLVTQMGNDKSIKCEQNLGHDTMYWYKQDSKKFLKIMFSYNNKELIINETVPNRFSPKSPDKAHLNLHINSLELGDSAVYFCASSQAGSVSTGELFFGEGSRLTVL.

This clonotype was seen more than once but under ten times. The chain joins TRBV28 to TRBJ1-2; 8 bases are a match to TRBD1. Germline V gene lookup returns CDR1 MDHEN and CDR2 SYDVKM. J was trimmed by 3 bases and V by 6 bases; bases with no gene match: 12. There are 16 residues in the CDR3. As DNA, the CDR3 is TGTGCCAGCAGCCCCTTCCGTCTGACAGGGGACTATGGCTACACCTTC. Translated: CASSPFRLTGDYGYTF.

In this sample, this clonotype turned up a few times. This chain links TRBV28 with TRBJ2-1, with a tentative D call TRBD1 (6 bases). Germline CDR1 reads MDHEN; CDR2 reads SYDVKM. Trimming removed 2 bases at V and 6 bases at J, with 8 bases between. CDR3 size: 13 residues. The CDR3 bases are TGTGCCAGCAGTTTAGGGACACTCAATGAGCAGTTCTTC. Its translation: CASSLGTLNEQFF.

This clonotype came up a few times. CDR3 residues: CASSYSGTGTYNEQFF. The CDR3 DNA reads TGTGCCAGCAGTTACTCCGGGACAGGGACCTACAATGAGCAGTTCTTC. The chain links TRBV6-5 to TRBJ2-1, with 9 bases lining up with TRBD1. Per the germline V gene, CDR1 is MNHEY and CDR2 is SVGAGI. The CDR3 runs to 16 residues. Trimming took 0 bases from V and 2 from J; bases not matched to a gene: 2.

The chain links TRBV10-1 to TRBJ2-2; TRBD2 matches 8 bases. From germline, CDR1 is WNHNN and CDR2 SYGVQD (reference sequence). V lost 3 bases, J lost 1 base, and 1 base stayed unmatched. The CDR3 runs 15 residues. CDR3 sequence: CASSESGGNTGELFF. DNA of the CDR3: TGCGCCAGCAGTGAAAGCGGGGGGAACACCGGGGAGCTGTTTTTT.

The table lists this clonotype with a few counts. This chain uses TRBV25-1 with TRBJ2-7, with a tentative D call TRBD2 (5 bases). V dropped 5 bases and J dropped 1 base, with 9 bases sitting between them. The CDR3 loop spans 13 amino acids. The germline gives CDR1 MGHDK, CDR2 SYGVNS. CDR3 sequence: CASSIRGSYEQYF. The CDR3 DNA reads TGTGCCAGCAGTATTCGGGGTTCCTACGAGCAGTACTTC.

Only one count was recorded for this clonotype. This sequence joins TRBV6-2 or TRBV6-3 and TRBJ1-2; the D gene is possibly TRBD1 (6 bases). Trimming pared 3 bases from V and 6 bases from J, leaving 14 bases between. Germline-derived CDR1 and CDR2 are MNHEY and SVGEGT. The CDR3 has 14 residues. CDR3 in DNA: TGTGCCAGCAGTTATACAGGGTTCTCCGATGGCTACACCTTC. This sequence encodes CASSYTGFSDGYTF.

Many counts were recorded for this clonotype. The gene calls are TRBV5-1 and TRBJ2-1; TRBD1 agrees at 10 bases. Germline CDR1 is SGHRS and CDR2 is YFSETQ. This CDR3 is 14 amino acids long. Trimming removed 2 bases from V and 8 bases from J; junction bases left unmatched: 4. CDR3 in amino acids: CASSFTGTGDEQFF. As DNA, the CDR3 is TGCGCCAGCAGCTTTACCGGGACAGGGGATGAGCAGTTCTTC.

The rearrangement uses TRBV6-2 or TRBV6-3 and TRBJ2-3, with 10 bases fitting TRBD1. With V trimmed by 5 bases and J by 1 base, 6 bases remained unmatched. The length of the CDR3 is 16 residues. CDR1 is MNHEY and CDR2 is SVGEGT in the germline V gene. CDR3 sequence reads: CASSTRDRGRTDTQYF. In nucleotides, the CDR3 is TGTGCCAGCAGTACCCGGGACAGGGGTCGCACAGATACGCAGTATTTT.

This clonotype came up a few times. The J gene is TRBJ1-3, the V gene TRBV23-1; tentative D call: TRBD1 (6 bases). TRBV23-1 belongs to the ORF category, with a function that is uncertain. With 0 bases removed from V and 4 bases from J, the gap between germline ends came to 13 bases. The CDR3 contains 16 residues. The CDR3 reads CASSQSCSGEGNTIYF. The CDR3 DNA sequence: TGCGCCAGCAGTCAATCGTGCTCAGGGGAGGGAAACACCATATATTTT.

The rearrangement uses TRBV30 and TRBJ2-2; D is possibly TRBD2 (7 bases). The germline V gene has CDR1 GTSNPN and CDR2 SVGIG (reference sequence). V was trimmed by 1 base and J by 1 base, leaving 13 bases between them. CDR3 length equals 16 residues. CDR3 coding DNA: TGTGCCTGGAGTGATGGGGGGGCCAAGAACACCGGGGAGCTGTTTTTT. It encodes CAWSDGGAKNTGELFF.